One and the same sample provided the 32 T cell receptor beta chains below, sequenced in a study of cytomegalovirus exposure and HLA in healthy donors. Libraries were prepared by immunoSEQ multiplex PCR; TCRdb keeps only in-frame clonotypes and omits some of them. This sample carries some 130,000 clones, just under 85% of them seen once, and the ten largest clones take over 1.1%. The sequenced sample consisted of PBMCs. The receptors come from a woman aged 25 to 45 in good health and CMV-seronegative.

V and J are TRBV5-5 and TRBJ1-5; D gene unclear. CDR3 length: 14 amino acids. CDR1 and CDR2 (germline): SGHKS, YYEKEE (reference sequence). The V and J ends lost 0 bases and 7 bases respectively, with 11 bases between them. This chain's CDR3 is CASSLARRGQPQHF. CDR3 in DNA: TGTGCCAGCAGCTTGGCCAGGCGAGGGCAGCCCCAGCATTTT.

The CDR3 protein is CASSLGGGGPYNEQFF. The CDR3 DNA is TGTGCCAGCAGCCTAGGAGGCGGCGGACCATACAATGAGCAGTTCTTC. The rearrangement joins TRBV7-3 to TRBJ2-1, with TRBD2 as a possible D gene (5 bases). The CDR3 length is 16 residues. With 5 bases removed from V and 4 bases from J, the gap between germline ends came to 18 bases. The germline gives CDR1 SGHTA, CDR2 FQGTGA.

The chain is built from TRBV7-9 and TRBJ1-1; a weak D match, TRBD1 (5 bases). The CDR3 length is 14 residues. Germline CDR1 is SEHNR and CDR2 is FQNEAQ (reference sequence). The V end was cut by 5 bases, the J end by 4 bases, with 14 bases between. This chain's CDR3 is CASSKAEGTTEAFF. DNA for the CDR3: TGTGCCAGCAGCAAAGCGGAGGGGACCACTGAAGCTTTCTTT.

V gene TRBV7-9 combines with J gene TRBJ2-2, with 8 positions matching TRBD1. The germline V gene has CDR1 SEHNR and CDR2 FQNEAQ (reference sequence). V trimming: 3 bases; J trimming: 5 bases; junction bases outside the gene matches: 8. The length of the CDR3 is 16 residues. The CDR3 region has the DNA TGTGCCAGCAGCTTCGGACAGGGTAGGGGAACCGGGGAGCTGTTTTTT. It codes for CASSFGQGRGTGELFF.

The chain recombines TRBV7-2 with TRBJ1-4, with 7 bases identical to TRBD1. This CDR3 spans 15 amino acids. CDR1 SGHTA and CDR2 FQGNSA come from the germline V gene. The junction had 9 bases not matched to a gene; V was cut back by 3 bases and J by 8 bases. Here the CDR3 reads CASSFLKGAGEKLFF. CDR3 DNA: TGTGCCAGCAGCTTTCTTAAGGGGGCCGGGGAAAAACTGTTTTTT. Full variable domain (outside the CDR3, taken from reference TRBV7-2 and TRBJ1-4): GAGVSQSPSNKVTEKGKDVELRCDPISGHTALYWYRQSLGQGLEFLIYFQGNSAPDKSGLPSDRFSAERTGGSVSTLTIQRTQQEDSAVYLCASSFLKGAGEKLFFGSGTQLSVL.

Concerning this clone itself: Other DNA variants within this sample encode the same CDR3. This sequence joins TRBV27 and TRBJ1-3, with a tentative D call TRBD1 (6 bases). Trimming removed 9 bases at V and 2 bases at J, with 14 bases between. The CDR3 sequence is 14 residues long. The V gene's germline CDR1 is MNHEY and CDR2 SMNVEV (reference sequence). The CDR3 loop reads CASRAGTTGNTIYF. As DNA, the CDR3 is TGTGCCAGTCGTGCCGGGACAACTGGAAACACCATATATTTT.

DNA of the CDR3: TGTGCCAGCAGCTTAACTGGTGGACAGGCTAATTCACCCCTCCACTTT. Amino acids: CASSLTGGQANSPLHF. The genes are TRBV7-9 and TRBJ1-6, with 7 bases lining up with TRBD1. In germline, CDR1 is SEHNR, CDR2 FQNEAQ (reference sequence). V was pared by 2 bases and J by 6 bases, with 7 bases of the junction left unmatched. This CDR3 spans 16 amino acids.

The chain uses TRBV25-1 and TRBJ2-2, with 9 bases that match TRBD1. This CDR3 has 15 residues. V dropped 5 bases and J dropped 6; count of bases not matched to a gene: 7. Germline V gene sequence: CDR1 MGHDK, CDR2 SYGVNS. The CDR3 sequence: CASSRGDRESGELFF. CDR3 nucleotide sequence: TGTGCCAGCAGTCGTGGGGACAGGGAGTCCGGGGAGCTGTTTTTT.

This clone was recorded a few times. For the CDR3, the DNA is TGTGCCAGCAGCCCAAGGGGGCAGCGCAATCAGCCCCAGCATTTT. Its translation: CASSPRGQRNQPQHF. This chain links TRBV7-2 with TRBJ1-5; 7 bases fit TRBD1. The V gene's germline CDR1 is SGHTA and CDR2 FQGNSA. Trimming cost V 5 bases and J 2 bases; bases outside gene matches: 6. CDR3 length equals 15 residues.

As to this clone: The same CDR3 can be traced to other DNA sequences in this sample. This chain links TRBV19 with TRBJ2-7; 11 bases are shared with TRBD1. Losses at the gene ends were 5 bases for V and 3 bases for J; bases not matched to a gene: 3. Per germline, CDR1 LNHDA and CDR2 SQIVND (reference sequence). The CDR3 length is 14 residues. The chain's CDR3 is CASSLGTGGYEQYF. The CDR3 DNA follows: TGTGCCAGTAGTTTGGGGACAGGGGGCTACGAGCAGTACTTC.

The V and J genes are TRBV7-8 and TRBJ1-5; possible D gene TRBD1, 5 bases. The V end lost 5 bases, the J end lost 1 base, and 12 bases lay between the germline ends. Germline values: CDR1 SGHVS, CDR2 FQNEAQ. This CDR3 comprises 15 residues. In nucleotides, the CDR3 is TGTGCCAGCAGCGCGAAGGACACCAGCAATCAGCCCCAGCATTTT. Translating gives CASSAKDTSNQPQHF.

The chain uses TRBV11-2 and TRBJ1-5; D remains unclear. The CDR3 is 14 amino acids. The V end was cut by 8 bases, the J end by 0 bases, with 11 bases between. Germline V gene sequence: CDR1 SGHAT, CDR2 FQNNGV. CDR3 nucleotide sequence: TGTGCCAGCTCCCTATCGGGTAGCAATCAGCCCCAGCATTTT. Translated, it gives CASSLSGSNQPQHF.

Points on this clone: Additional DNA sequences in this sample encode the identical CDR3. V and J are TRBV6-5 and TRBJ1-5; 7 nucleotides align to TRBD1. V lost 8 bases, J lost 3 bases, and 4 bases stayed unmatched. Germline V gives CDR1 MNHEY, CDR2 SVGAGI. This CDR3 comprises 13 residues. CDR3 amino acids: CASSGQPNQPQHF. In DNA, the CDR3 is TGTGCCAGCTCGGGACAGCCCAATCAGCCCCAGCATTTT.

The chain links TRBV4-3 to TRBJ1-1; TRBD1 matches 10 bases. The CDR3 covers 17 residues. The V gene's germline CDR1 is LGHNA and CDR2 YSLEER. V was pared by 0 bases and J by 4 bases, with 8 bases of the junction left unmatched. The chain's CDR3 is CASSQETTGGAGTEAFF. The DNA for the CDR3 is TGCGCCAGCAGCCAAGAAACGACAGGGGGCGCGGGCACTGAAGCTTTCTTT.

V usage is TRBV19 and J usage is TRBJ2-7, with 7 bases that match TRBD1. The length of the CDR3 is 13 residues. CDR1 and CDR2 from the germline V gene are LNHDA and SQIVND (reference sequence). V lost 6 bases to trimming and J lost 3 bases; unmatched junction nucleotides: 5. This chain's CDR3 is CASSRDRNYEQYF. In nucleotides, the CDR3 is TGTGCCAGTAGCCGGGACAGAAACTACGAGCAGTACTTC.

The chain joins TRBV29-1 to TRBJ2-5; 10 nucleotides agree with TRBD2. CDR1 SQVTM and CDR2 ANQGSEA come from the germline V gene. The CDR3 runs 14 residues. J was trimmed by 5 bases and V by 6 bases; bases with no gene match: 9. CDR3 residues: CSVQRGGLPETQYF. The DNA for the CDR3 is TGCAGCGTCCAGCGGGGGGGACTACCCGAGACCCAGTACTTC.

The chain couples TRBV19 to TRBJ2-3; D is perhaps TRBD2 (7 bases). This CDR3 is 15 amino acids long. Germline CDR1 and CDR2: LNHDA and SQIVND (reference sequence). Trimming stripped 6 bases from V and 7 bases from J, with 20 bases between. The CDR3 coding sequence is TGTGCCAGTAGACCTCGGGGGGCTCCTGGTAATACGCAGTATTTT. Protein sequence: CASRPRGAPGNTQYF.

V gene TRBV28 combines with J gene TRBJ2-7, with 7 bases matching TRBD1. The CDR3 covers 12 residues. The V and J ends lost 6 bases and 7 bases, in that order; junction bases with no gene match: 6. Germline V CDR1 and CDR2: MDHEN, SYDVKM. The CDR3 coding sequence is TGTGCCAGCAGAGACAGGGTCGGGGAGCAGTACTTC. Translating it yields CASRDRVGEQYF.

This chain connects TRBV7-9 to TRBJ1-2, with D unresolved. V was pared by 0 bases and J by 1 base, with 9 bases between. Germline loops: CDR1 SEHNR, CDR2 FQNEAQ (reference sequence). CDR3 length equals 15 residues. CDR3 region: CASSLASGSNYGYTF. Here the CDR3 DNA reads TGTGCCAGCAGCTTAGCGTCGGGGAGTAACTATGGCTACACCTTC.

J is TRBJ2-5 and V is TRBV5-4; 11 nucleotides line up with TRBD2. Per the germline V gene, CDR1 is SGHNT and CDR2 is YYREEE (reference sequence). CDR3 length: 15 amino acids. V shed 0 bases and J 4 bases; nucleotides not matched to a gene: 2. The CDR3 sequence is CASSLVLAGGETQYF. The CDR3 DNA reads as TGTGCCAGCAGCTTGGTGCTAGCGGGGGGAGAGACCCAGTACTTC.

The chain couples TRBV6-5 to TRBJ1-2, with D possibly matching TRBD1 (5 bases). Germline V gives CDR1 MNHEY, CDR2 SVGAGI. V was cut by 5 bases and J by 4 bases, with 11 bases left in between. The CDR3 sequence is 13 residues long. This CDR3 reads CASSQQAFYGYTF. The CDR3 bases are TGTGCCAGCAGTCAACAGGCCTTCTATGGCTACACCTTC.

A note on this clone: The junction and the germline gene differ at one end; a read error may be behind it. The CDR3 loop reads CASSIRQGLFSVF. CDR3 DNA: TGTGCCAGTAGTATTCGACAGGGGTTATTCTCGGTTTTT. The chain recombines TRBV19 with TRBJ1-5; the match to TRBD1 covers 8 bases. CDR3 size: 13 residues. The V gene's germline CDR1 is LNHDA and CDR2 SQIVND (reference sequence).

The chain is built from TRBV6-1 and TRBJ1-1, with D possibly TRBD1 on 6 matching bases. Germline CDR1 is MNHNS and CDR2 is SASEGT. The length of the CDR3 is 15 residues. Trimming cost V 0 bases and J 4 bases, with 12 bases left between them. CDR3 DNA: TGTGCCAGCAGTGAAGCACAGGGTATTGCCACTGAAGCTTTCTTT. It yields the protein CASSEAQGIATEAFF.

V is TRBV7-8 and J is TRBJ1-1; a weak D match, TRBD1 (6 bases). V lost 1 base, J lost 2 bases, and 11 bases lay in between. The CDR3 runs to 15 residues. Germline V gene lookup returns CDR1 SGHVS and CDR2 FQNEAQ. Here the CDR3 DNA reads TGTGCCAGCAGCTTAGGGCAGGGGCCAAACACTGAAGCTTTCTTT. Amino acid sequence: CASSLGQGPNTEAFF.

V is TRBV2 and J is TRBJ2-3; TRBD1 agrees at 10 bases. This CDR3 is 12 amino acids long. CDR1 is SNHLY, CDR2 FYNNEI, per germline. V lost 9 bases and J lost 7; bases outside the gene matches: 4. Written as DNA, the CDR3 is TGTGCCAGTAGGACAGGGGGTAATACGCAGTATTTT. Its protein is CASRTGGNTQYF.

The chain couples TRBV7-2 to TRBJ2-1; TRBD1 matches 7 bases. V was clipped by 1 base and J by 4 bases; unmatched bases: 4. This CDR3 has 15 residues. Germline values: CDR1 SGHTA, CDR2 FQGNSA. The CDR3: CASSLGGGGYNEQFF. The DNA for the CDR3 is TGTGCCAGCAGCTTAGGAGGGGGCGGATACAATGAGCAGTTCTTC.

The V call is TRBV9, the J call TRBJ2-4; D unresolved. The germline V gene encodes CDR1 SGDLS and CDR2 YYNGEE. The CDR3 sequence is 14 residues long. V was clipped by 2 bases and J by 6 bases, with 12 bases between them. The CDR3 region has the DNA TGTGCCAGCAGCGTCTCGTCTAGTGGAAACATTCAGTACTTC. This gives the protein CASSVSSSGNIQYF.

V usage is TRBV5-1 and J usage is TRBJ2-5, with a possible D match to TRBD2 (5 bases). Trimming took off 1 base at V and 7 bases at J, with 14 bases between the two ends. The CDR3 extends over 14 amino acids. Germline V gene data show CDR1 as SGHRS and CDR2 as YFSETQ. This chain's CDR3 is CASSLLSDEGTQYF. The CDR3 DNA reads TGCGCCAGCAGCTTGCTTTCCGATGAGGGGACCCAGTACTTC.

The CDR3 spells CASTGTSGGSRETQYF. CDR3 coding DNA: TGTGCCAGTACCGGGACTAGCGGGGGGTCGCGAGAGACCCAGTACTTC. This rearrangement joins TRBV19 to TRBJ2-5, with 15 bases aligning to TRBD2. CDR1 and CDR2 from the germline V gene are LNHDA and SQIVND (reference sequence). The CDR3 has 16 residues. V gave up 7 bases and J gave up 4 bases; unmatched junction bases: 7.

This chain connects TRBV7-6 to TRBJ2-3; 7 bases match TRBD2. Germline V gene data show CDR1 as SGHVS and CDR2 as FNYEAQ. The V gene end was trimmed by 8 bases and the J gene end by 2 bases; junction bases not matched to a gene: 7. There are 14 residues in the CDR3. The CDR3 spells CASGISGHTDTQYF. The CDR3 DNA reads as TGTGCCAGCGGTATTAGCGGGCACACAGATACGCAGTATTTT.

The chain links TRBV6-1 to TRBJ1-3, with 8 bases fitting TRBD1. Trimming at V came to 6 bases and at J to 7 bases, leaving 5 bases not matched to a gene. CDR1 and CDR2 from the germline V gene are MNHNS and SASEGT. The length of the CDR3 is 13 residues. This chain's CDR3 is CASRDGTGNTIYF. CDR3 nucleotides: TGTGCCAGCAGGGATGGGACAGGTAACACCATATATTTT.

The chain combines TRBV27 with TRBJ1-1; TRBD1 matches 7 bases. CDR1 and CDR2 (germline): MNHEY, SMNVEV (reference sequence). CDR3 length equals 15 residues. Trimming took 5 bases from V and 2 from J; bases not matched to a gene: 8. The CDR3 sequence is CASSVQGRFNTEAFF. CDR3 nucleotides: TGTGCCAGCAGTGTACAGGGGCGATTCAACACTGAAGCTTTCTTT.